Below, 3 T cell receptor beta chains from the same sample are listed, as sequenced in a study of blood T cell repertoires in COVID-19. The data were produced by immunoSEQ multiplex PCR, yet TCRdb's version contains in-frame clones alone and is incomplete. The sample has 300,000 to 450,000 clones; 89% are singletons. Sequences were obtained from peripheral blood. The receptors were gathered from a woman in her sixties with COVID-19, enrolled during active disease.

The CDR3 protein is CASRNQIEGYGYTF. The DNA of the CDR3 is TGTGCCAGCAGAAACCAGATCGAGGGCTATGGCTACACCTTC. The chain couples TRBV6-5 to TRBJ1-2, with D uncertain. The germline V gene has CDR1 MNHEY and CDR2 SVGAGI. Trimming removed 6 bases at V and 4 bases at J, with 15 bases between. The CDR3 loop spans 14 amino acids.

V is TRBV4-2 and J is TRBJ1-5; tentative D call: TRBD1 (6 bases). CDR3 length equals 14 residues. Germline CDR1 is LGHNA and CDR2 is YNFKEQ. Trimming took off 4 bases at V and 5 bases at J, with 12 bases between the two ends. The CDR3 DNA reads TGTGCCAGCAGCCCGGAGGACAGTCATCAGCCCCAGCATTTT. Translation: CASSPEDSHQPQHF.

The chain has TRBV18 and TRBJ2-1, with D tentatively TRBD2 (6 bases). From germline, CDR1 is KGHSH and CDR2 LQKENI. This CDR3 region has 18 residues. V was cut by 3 bases and J by 7 bases, with 25 bases left in between. Here the CDR3 reads CASSPSGGLYGVRNEQFF. CDR3 bases: TGTGCCAGCTCACCTAGCGGTGGTCTTTATGGGGTTCGAAATGAGCAGTTCTTC.